This T cell receptor beta chain was identified in a study of blood T cells in healthy people across ages. Together with a sample-barcoded 5' primer, a J-beta primer mix was included in a second PCR lasting about 6 to 12 cycles. TCRdb re-called the 5' RACE reads with MiXCR, one entry per CDR3 protein. Of approximately 350,000 distinct CDR3 sequences listed, roughly half are singletons. Germline V CDR1 and CDR2: DFQATT, SNEGSKA (reference sequence). V lost 6 bases, J lost 7 bases, and 17 bases stayed unmatched. The CDR3 has 15 residues. Peripheral blood from each donor was collected in a volume of about 10 milliliters. There are a few counts of this clonotype.

The TCR sequence derives from a man aged 55 to 69 in good health. This chain links TRBV20-1 with TRBJ2-7; 8 bases line up with TRBD2. Sequencing was carried out using blood. The CDR3 sequence: CSATNPRGGRKEQYF. As DNA, the CDR3 is TGCAGTGCCACCAACCCCCGGGGGGGACGTAAGGAGCAGTACTTC.